The 5 T cell receptor beta chains listed next were all sequenced from one sample in a study of siplizumab effects on memory and regulatory T cells. TCRdb's table, derived via immunoSEQ multiplex PCR, lists solely in-frame clones and lacks some. The sample lists around 100,000 clones; approximately 93% were seen once. The sample comprised non-Treg CD4+ T cells sorted from blood. The origin of the receptors is a human donor in good health.

The sample holds one count of this clone. As DNA, the CDR3 is TGTGCCAGCAGCCTACCTAGCGGGGGTGGTACAGATACGCAGTATTTT. This codes for CASSLPSGGGTDTQYF. The chain joins TRBV7-8 to TRBJ2-3; 10 bases agree with TRBD2. V was pared by 5 bases and J by 3 bases, with 8 bases of the junction left unmatched. The germline CDR1 and CDR2 sequences are SGHVS and FQNEAQ. The CDR3 extends over 16 amino acids. Full variable domain (outside the CDR3, taken from reference TRBV7-8 and TRBJ2-3): GAGVSQSPRYKVAKRGQDVALRCDPISGHVSLFWYQQALGQGPEFLTYFQNEAQLDKSGLPSDRFFAERPEGSVSTLKIQRTQQEDSAVYLCASSLPSGGGTDTQYFGPGTRLTVL.

The V call is TRBV6-5, the J call TRBJ2-7; D could derive from TRBD1 or TRBD2 (6 bases each). V lost 6 bases to trimming and J lost 10 bases, with 16 bases between them. Per the germline V gene, CDR1 is MNHEY and CDR2 is SVGAGI. The CDR3 extends over 12 amino acids. The CDR3 bases are TGTGCCAGCAGCCAAATCGGGGGCATACAGTACTTC. This encodes CASSQIGGIQYF.

The CDR3 DNA follows: TGCAGCGTTGAAGTCTCGGCGAACACCGGGGAGCTGTTTTTT. Translated, it gives CSVEVSANTGELFF. V and J are TRBV29-1 and TRBJ2-2; no definite D call. Germline V gene data show CDR1 as SQVTM and CDR2 as ANQGSEA. Trimming left V 1 base short and J 0 bases short, with 6 bases between. The CDR3 consists of 14 residues.

This clone occurred once. V and J are TRBV25-1 and TRBJ2-7; perhaps TRBD2 as D (5 bases). The V and J ends lost 4 bases and 7 bases respectively, with 14 bases between them. Germline V CDR1 and CDR2: MGHDK, SYGVNS. This CDR3 region has 13 residues. The CDR3 loop is CASSVLPRGEQYF. The CDR3 DNA is TGTGCCAGCAGTGTTTTACCTCGAGGGGAGCAGTACTTC.

The chain couples TRBV6-4 to TRBJ2-2; D gene unclear. Germline CDR1 and CDR2: MRHNA and SNTAGT. V was pared by 3 bases and J by 0 bases, with 5 bases between. The CDR3 runs 14 residues. As DNA, the CDR3 is TGTGCCAGCAGTGAACTGGCGAACACCGGGGAGCTGTTTTTT. This sequence encodes CASSELANTGELFF.